This TCR beta chain was profiled in a study of blood T cell repertoires in COVID-19. Background on the study: The samples span acute and convalescent COVID-19 from the United States, Italy and Spain. From T cells, B-cell-depleted T cells, or PBMCs came the material, which was cDNA or gDNA.

CDR3 length: 15 residues. The germline gives CDR1 MDHEN, CDR2 SYDVKM. The V segment lost 6 bases and the J segment 9 bases; nucleotides outside the gene matches: 13. Grouping used clinical history reported by participants in a survey and questionnaire. As processed by the authors: Amplification of reference gene primers was used by the study to estimate nucleated cell counts. Sequencing was performed with immunoSEQ multiplex PCR; in TCRdb, only in-frame clones are kept and a portion is missing. The V and J calls and clone size are taken from that table; D and trimming were inferred from the DNA. The repertoire holds 95,000 to 150,000 clones, with less than 90% as singletons.

Material: PBMCs or T cells enriched from blood (not recorded which). This sequence was found in a woman in her twenties or thirties who had recovered from COVID-19. The chain links TRBV28 to TRBJ2-1; 8 bases match TRBD2. The CDR3 nucleotides read TGTGCCAGCAGCCTAGCGGGTCGAGAGCAGGGTGAGCAGTTCTTC. It translates to CASSLAGREQGEQFF.